The rows below give T cell receptor beta chains drawn from one sample of a study of shared clonotypes between healthy human individuals. Generated by immunoSEQ multiplex PCR, the TCRdb table keeps only in-frame clones and is missing some. The table lists 950,000 to 1,200,000 clones, around three quarters of them singletons. The sample was memory CD4+ T cells from PBMCs. These receptors all stem from a man between 18 and 35 years old in good health. Some clones in this sample may be carry-over from other donors' samples. CDR3s include the opening cysteine and the closing phenylalanine or tryptophan. Each record gives: clone size, D gene, J gene, V gene, CDR3 DNA, CDR3 protein. A D gene is named only where the DNA matches it firmly. Some rows mark clone size as missing; the rest say once, few, many or name a class of expanded clone.

- - TRBJ1-4 TRBV5-5 TGTGCCAGCAGCTTGTTGGGGGTTGAAAAACTGTTTTTT CASSLLGVEKLFF
- TRBD1 TRBJ1-2 TRBV4-1 TGCGCCAGCAGCCAAGGACAGGGACAGTTCTATGGCTACACCTTC CASSQGQGQFYGYTF
- - TRBJ1-5 TRBV19 TGTGCCAGTAGTGTCGACAGGACTGTCAATCAGCCCCAGCATTTT CASSVDRTVNQPQHF
- - TRBJ2-7 TRBV7-2 TGTGCCAGCAGCGAAGACCGAGGCTCCTACGAGCAGTACTTC CASSEDRGSYEQYF
once - TRBJ1-5 TRBV28 TGTGCCAGCAGAACCAGAACCGGGACTTGGGGACAGCCCCAGCATTTT CASRTRTGTWGQPQHF
- - TRBJ2-2 TRBV19 TGTGCCAGTAGCCCGGGACACACGAACACCGGGGAGCTGTTTTTT CASSPGHTNTGELFF
- TRBD1 TRBJ1-5 TRBV18 TGTGCCAGCTCACCCACCCGGGACAGGGAACAGCCCCAGCATTTT CASSPTRDREQPQHF
- TRBD2 TRBJ2-3 TRBV5-1 TGCGCCACCAACTTCCGAGCGGGAGGGGGGGTCATTGATACGCAGTATTTT CATNFRAGGGVIDTQYF
- - TRBJ2-7 TRBV15 TGTGCCACCAGCAGAGAACAGGGCTACGAGCAGTACTTC CATSREQGYEQYF
- - TRBJ2-7 TRBV6-1 TGTGCCAGTACAGTCAAGCCTACATCCTACGAGCAGTACTTC CASTVKPTSYEQYF
- - TRBJ1-1 TRBV5-1 TGCGCCAGCAGCTTGTCGGGGGGCACTGAAGCTTTCTTT CASSLSGGTEAFF
- - TRBJ2-6 TRBV18 TGTGCCAGCTCACCAACTGGAAGTGGGGCCAACGTCCTGACTTTC CASSPTGSGANVLTF
- TRBD1 TRBJ2-2 TRBV7-3 TGTGCCAGCAGCTTACCGACAGGGCTAGTGAACACCGGGGAGCTGTTTTTT CASSLPTGLVNTGELFF
- TRBD2 TRBJ2-1 TRBV5-1 TGCGCCAGCAGCTTGGCTGGACTAGCGGGTACCTACAATGAGCAGTTCTTC CASSLAGLAGTYNEQFF
- TRBD1 TRBJ2-5 TRBV11-3 TGTGCCAGCAGCCCGAGACAGGGTCAAGAGACCCAGTACTTC CASSPRQGQETQYF
- - TRBJ2-3 TRBV28 TGTGCCAGCAGTGGAAGAGTGGGCAGGGCTAGCACAGATACGCAGTATTTT CASSGRVGRASTDTQYF
- - TRBJ1-3 TRBV28 TGTGCCAGCAGCCCTAGGCCGGGCCCAAACACCATATATTTT CASSPRPGPNTIYF
- - TRBJ1-5 TRBV19 TGTGCCAGTAGCTTCGGGGGGAGTAGTCAGCCCCAGCATTTT CASSFGGSSQPQHF
- TRBD1 TRBJ2-7 TRBV7-9 TGTGCCAGCAGCTTCGGTCGAGGACAGGGGGACTACGAGCAGTACTTC CASSFGRGQGDYEQYF
- - TRBJ2-7 TRBV9 TGTGCCAGCAGCGCCACGGGGGCAGGCTCTGAGGGGGAGCAGTACTTC CASSATGAGSEGEQYF